This T cell receptor beta chain emerged from a study of cytomegalovirus exposure and HLA in healthy donors. Study-level findings and limits: CMV antigen specificity was confirmed in vitro for a few CMV-associated chains. Associated with HLA alleles at 0.05 false discovery rate in a later analysis were approximately 17,000 TCR beta sequences.

PCR amplification relied on 60 Vbeta primers (plus 13 Jbeta primers). Method: immunoSEQ multiplex PCR; TCRdb's copy keeps in-frame clones and lacks some. The table has fewer than 200,000 clones, more than 65% seen once. Germline lookup yields CDR1 MNHNS and CDR2 SASEGT. V shed 6 bases and J shed 4 bases, with 17 bases lying between them. This CDR3 spans 15 amino acids. Note on this clone: Its matching antigen is unknown.

This TCR came from a woman in her thirties or forties in good health and CMV-seropositive. Sequenced input: PBMCs. The V gene is TRBV6-1, the J gene TRBJ2-3; tentative D call: TRBD2 (6 bases). The CDR3 nucleotides read TGTGCCAGCAGAGACCCGGGGGATTATGCAGATACGCAGTATTTT. As protein: CASRDPGDYADTQYF.